This passage covers 24 T cell receptor beta chains from one sample sequenced in a study of OX40 agonist ivuxolimab in advanced cancers. Only in-frame clones appear in the TCRdb table, and some are missing; sequencing was by immunoSEQ multiplex PCR. The sample holds around 80,000 clones, 80% to 95% seen once. The specimen comprised CD4+ or CD8+ T cells sorted from blood, sampled in a trial of the OX40 agonist ivuxolimab. The receptors derive from an adult with an advanced solid tumor such as melanoma, head and neck, liver or kidney cancer.

This chain joins TRBV2 and TRBJ1-2, with 9 bases fitting TRBD1. The trim removed 4 bases at V and 3 bases at J, leaving 9 bases unmatched. Germline V gives CDR1 SNHLY, CDR2 FYNNEI. The CDR3 totals 16 residues. CDR3 sequence: CASSGHRDRVHYGYTF. Written as DNA, the CDR3 is TGTGCCAGCAGTGGGCACCGGGACAGGGTGCACTATGGCTACACCTTC.

V usage is TRBV6-5 and J usage is TRBJ2-7; tentative D call: TRBD1 (5 bases). Trimming took off 0 bases at V and 3 bases at J, with 9 bases between the two ends. The CDR3 contains 14 residues. Germline CDR1 MNHEY, CDR2 SVGAGI. CDR3 nucleotide sequence: TGTGCCAGCAGTTACTCCGCCAGGGACTACGAGCAGTACTTC. Its translation is CASSYSARDYEQYF.

This chain joins TRBV27 and TRBJ2-7; D is perhaps TRBD2 (6 bases). This CDR3 region has 14 residues. Germline-derived CDR1 and CDR2 are MNHEY and SMNVEV (reference sequence). The V end was cut by 3 bases, the J end by 4 bases, with 13 bases between. Written as DNA, the CDR3 is TGTGCCAGCAGTTTCGACGACGGGAGTTACGAGCAGTACTTC. Protein sequence: CASSFDDGSYEQYF.

This chain joins TRBV14 and TRBJ2-7; TRBD1 agrees at 9 bases. V was clipped by 3 bases and J by 4 bases; unmatched bases: 10. The CDR3 consists of 16 residues. Germline V gene sequence: CDR1 SGHDN, CDR2 FVKESK. In DNA, the CDR3 is TGTGCCAGCAGCCAGATGTTCGGGACAGGGAGGTACGAGCAGTACTTC. It translates to CASSQMFGTGRYEQYF.

This chain joins TRBV2 and TRBJ2-7; tentative D call: TRBD1 (7 bases). The CDR3 spans 15 residues. Trimming took 3 bases from V and 2 from J, leaving 14 bases between them. Germline CDR1 and CDR2: SNHLY and FYNNEI. CDR3 in DNA: TGTGCCAGCAGTGATACAGGGGAGGACACCTACGAGCAGTACTTC. It encodes CASSDTGEDTYEQYF. The full variable domain, its missing parts supplied by reference TRBV2 and TRBJ2-7, is EPEVTQTPSHQVTQMGQEVILRCVPISNHLYFYWYRQILGQKVEFLVSFYNNEISEKSEIFDDQFSVERPDGSNFTLKIRSTKLEDSAMYFCASSDTGEDTYEQYFGPGTRLTVT.

This chain joins TRBV11-2 and TRBJ2-7; 9 bases agree with TRBD1. CDR3 length: 12 residues. CDR1 is SGHAT, CDR2 FQNNGV, per germline. V was pared by 5 bases and J by 6 bases, with 2 bases of the junction left unmatched. CDR3 coding DNA: TGTGCCAGCAGCAAGACAGGGGGCGAGCAGTACTTC. Its translation: CASSKTGGEQYF.

CDR3 protein: CASSATGQPNEQFF. The CDR3, as DNA: TGTGCCAGCAGCGCAACCGGACAGCCCAATGAGCAGTTCTTC. The rearrangement links TRBV9 to TRBJ2-1; maybe TRBD1 (6 bases). Germline V gene lookup returns CDR1 SGDLS and CDR2 YYNGEE. The germline V and J ends were trimmed by 3 bases and 6 bases, with 13 bases remaining between them. The CDR3 length is 14 residues. Filled out from reference TRBV9 and TRBJ2-1, the complete variable domain reads DSGVTQTPKHLITATGQRVTLRCSPRSGDLSVYWYQQSLDQGLQFLIQYYNGEERAKGNILERFSAQQFPDLHSELNLSSLELGDSALYFCASSATGQPNEQFFGPGTRLTVL.

The chain is built from TRBV7-2 and TRBJ2-1, with D perhaps matching TRBD2 (6 bases). Germline V gene lookup returns CDR1 SGHTA and CDR2 FQGNSA. The ends were cut back, 5 bases at V and 6 bases at J, with 11 bases in the middle. CDR3 length: 13 amino acids. CDR3: CASSGGTLNEQFF. The DNA of the CDR3 is TGTGCCAGCAGCGGGGGGACTCTCAATGAGCAGTTCTTC.

CDR3 region: CATSRVTGEQYF. The CDR3 DNA follows: TGTGCCACCAGCAGAGTTACGGGGGAGCAGTACTTC. This chain joins TRBV15 and TRBJ2-7; perhaps TRBD2 as D (5 bases). Trimming pared 1 base from V and 7 bases from J, leaving 8 bases between. The CDR3 is 12 residues long. Germline lookup yields CDR1 LNHNV and CDR2 YYDKDF (reference sequence).

The CDR3 loop is CASSLDADRAYEQYF. CDR3 coding DNA: TGTGCCAGCAGCTTAGACGCGGACAGAGCCTACGAGCAGTACTTC. The V call is TRBV7-2, the J call TRBJ2-7; a weak D match, TRBD1 (6 bases). The V gene's germline CDR1 is SGHTA and CDR2 FQGNSA. Trimming took off 1 base at V and 2 bases at J, with 12 bases between the two ends. The CDR3 spans 15 residues.

The chain employs TRBV30 and TRBJ2-3; TRBD2 agrees at 7 bases. This CDR3 comprises 14 residues. Trimming removed 4 bases from V and 3 bases from J; junction bases left unmatched: 7. The V gene's germline CDR1 is GTSNPN and CDR2 SVGIG (reference sequence). This CDR3 reads CAWNGGIGTDTQYF. The CDR3 DNA sequence: TGTGCCTGGAACGGGGGGATCGGTACAGATACGCAGTATTTT.

This clone has only one observation. The chain carries TRBV7-6 and TRBJ2-3; 10 nucleotides match TRBD2. Looked up from germline, CDR1 is SGHVS and CDR2 is FNYEAQ. V trimming: 6 bases; J trimming: 5 bases; junction bases outside the gene matches: 11. The CDR3 extends over 16 amino acids. Here the CDR3 reads CASRGGPAGGLDTQYF. Here the CDR3 DNA reads TGTGCCAGCAGAGGGGGCCCAGCGGGGGGGTTAGATACGCAGTATTTT.

The gene calls are TRBV4-1 and TRBJ2-7; D may be TRBD2 (5 bases). CDR1 MGHRA and CDR2 YSYEKL come from the germline V gene. The CDR3 runs 16 residues. V was trimmed by 4 bases and J by 0 bases, leaving 16 bases between them. CDR3 loop: CASSPDNGLNSYEQYF. The DNA of the CDR3 is TGCGCCAGCAGCCCGGATAACGGACTCAACTCCTACGAGCAGTACTTC.

This clone was recorded only once. The chain combines TRBV4-1 with TRBJ2-5; no firm D call. Between the trimmed V and J ends, which lost 4 bases and 0 bases, there was a span of 6 bases. This CDR3 contains 13 residues. Germline CDR1 MGHRA, CDR2 YSYEKL. CDR3 sequence (DNA): TGCGCCAGCAGCCCTATAAACCAAGAGACCCAGTACTTC. It is translated as CASSPINQETQYF.

The gene calls are TRBV5-1 and TRBJ2-7; TRBD1 aligns across 7 bases. The CDR3 is 17 amino acids. Germline values: CDR1 SGHRS, CDR2 YFSETQ. Trimming cost V 6 bases and J 3 bases; bases outside gene matches: 18. The CDR3 nucleotides are TGCGCCAGCACCCCTCCTTCCACAGGGGAGCCCTTCTACGAGCAGTACTTC. Protein: CASTPPSTGEPFYEQYF. Looking up the rest from reference TRBV5-1 and TRBJ2-7 gives the full variable domain: KAGVTQTPRYLIKTRGQQVTLSCSPISGHRSVSWYQQTPGQGLQFLFEYFSETQRNKGNFPGRFSGRQFSNSRSEMNVSTLELGDSALYLCASTPPSTGEPFYEQYFGPGTRLTVT.

The V call is TRBV13, the J call TRBJ2-3, with D possibly TRBD2 on 6 matching bases. This CDR3 has 14 amino acids. The V gene's germline CDR1 is PRHDT and CDR2 FYEKMQ (reference sequence). V lost 5 bases and J lost 5, with 14 bases in between. This chain's CDR3 is CASSPGGSGDTQYF. The CDR3 DNA is TGTGCCAGCAGCCCTGGGGGGTCTGGAGATACGCAGTATTTT.

This chain connects TRBV9 to TRBJ2-1; 8 positions match TRBD2. The V gene end was trimmed by 4 bases and the J gene end by 3 bases; junction bases not matched to a gene: 6. The V gene's germline CDR1 is SGDLS and CDR2 YYNGEE. This CDR3 has 15 amino acids. The CDR3: CASSTPGLVYNEQFF. In DNA form, the CDR3 reads TGTGCCAGCAGCACCCCGGGACTAGTCTACAATGAGCAGTTCTTC. Combining the CDR3 with reference TRBV9 and TRBJ2-1 gives the whole variable domain DSGVTQTPKHLITATGQRVTLRCSPRSGDLSVYWYQQSLDQGLQFLIQYYNGEERAKGNILERFSAQQFPDLHSELNLSSLELGDSALYFCASSTPGLVYNEQFFGPGTRLTVL.

The chain carries TRBV29-1 and TRBJ1-1; D is unclear. The CDR3 runs 14 residues. V shed 7 bases and J shed 0 bases, with 15 bases lying between them. CDR1 and CDR2 from the germline V gene are SQVTM and ANQGSEA. CDR3 protein: CSAAVGSVNTEAFF. The CDR3 DNA is TGCAGCGCCGCCGTAGGGAGCGTGAACACTGAAGCTTTCTTT.

The chain carries TRBV9 and TRBJ1-2; 9 nucleotides agree with TRBD1. Germline CDR1 SGDLS, CDR2 YYNGEE. Trimming took 0 bases from V and 6 from J; bases not matched to a gene: 9. This CDR3 is built from 16 residues. CDR3 protein: CASSVALTGGGDGYTF. The CDR3 coding sequence is TGTGCCAGCAGCGTAGCCTTAACAGGGGGCGGGGATGGCTACACCTTC.

The chain links TRBV7-6 to TRBJ1-2, with 7 bases fitting TRBD1. The CDR3 contains 18 residues. Trimming cost V 5 bases and J 4 bases; bases outside gene matches: 19. CDR1 is SGHVS, CDR2 FNYEAQ, per germline. The CDR3 loop reads CASSNFRDSSNLLYGYTF. In DNA, the CDR3 is TGTGCCAGCAGCAACTTCCGGGACAGCTCTAATTTGCTCTATGGCTACACCTTC. The full variable domain, with the rest looked up from reference TRBV7-6 and TRBJ1-2, is GAGVSQSPRYKVTKRGQDVALRCDPISGHVSLYWYRQALGQGPEFLTYFNYEAQQDKSGLPNDRFSAERPEGSISTLTIQRTEQRDSAMYRCASSNFRDSSNLLYGYTFGSGTRLTVV.

This rearrangement joins TRBV19 to TRBJ2-3; 10 bases align to TRBD2. Germline V CDR1 and CDR2: LNHDA, SQIVND (reference sequence). Unmatched junction bases numbered 5, after V lost 2 bases and J lost 6 bases. The CDR3 runs 15 residues. The DNA for the CDR3 is TGTGCCAGTAGTATAAAGCGGGGGGGCCCGGATACGCAGTATTTT. It yields the protein CASSIKRGGPDTQYF.

The chain couples TRBV7-9 to TRBJ2-1; D ambiguous. The V gene's germline CDR1 is SEHNR and CDR2 FQNEAQ (reference sequence). This CDR3 is built from 15 residues. The V gene lost 0 bases and the J gene lost 9 bases, with 15 bases spanning the gap. CDR3 sequence reads: CASSLAIGLRVEQFF. CDR3 nucleotide sequence: TGTGCCAGCAGCTTAGCGATCGGCCTTAGGGTTGAGCAGTTCTTC.

The genes are TRBV6-6 and TRBJ2-7; D is uncertain. CDR1 MNHNY and CDR2 SVGAGI come from the germline V gene (reference sequence). There are 14 residues in the CDR3. The germline V and J ends were trimmed by 0 bases and 2 bases, with 8 bases remaining between them. The CDR3 loop reads CASSYSGRPYEQYF. In DNA, the CDR3 is TGTGCCAGCAGTTACTCGGGCAGACCCTACGAGCAGTACTTC.

V usage is TRBV5-5 and J usage is TRBJ1-5; D gene ambiguous. Trimming took off 0 bases at V and 0 bases at J, with 7 bases between the two ends. Germline V gene sequence: CDR1 SGHKS, CDR2 YYEKEE (reference sequence). The CDR3 is made up of 15 amino acids. CDR3 DNA: TGTGCCAGCAGCTTGGTGGATCATAGCAATCAGCCCCAGCATTTT. It yields the protein CASSLVDHSNQPQHF.